Shown below are 9 T cell receptor beta chains from a single sample sequenced in a study of tumor and adjacent non-tumor tissue in lung cancer. The library came from three nested PCR rounds adapted from ARM-PCR protocols. Each CDR3 protein gets one entry after TCRdb re-called the multiplex PCR reads with MiXCR. The repertoire includes over 100,000 distinct CDR3 sequences, 50% to 70% of them detected once, and under 20% sits in the top ten. The template was RNA from unsorted bulk tissue. This non-tumor lung sample came from over 3 cm beyond the tumor edge. Sequences were obtained from distant non-tumor lung tissue. Every receptor here comes from a man between 60 and 75 years old with non-small cell lung cancer.

The chain carries TRBV12-3 or TRBV12-4 and TRBJ2-3, with D perhaps TRBD1 (5 bases). This CDR3 is 14 amino acids long. Trimming shortened V by 6 bases and J by 5 bases, and 15 bases separated the two germline ends. This chain's CDR3 is CASRWGLGVDTQYF. The CDR3 nucleotides read TGTGCCAGCAGATGGGGCCTCGGTGTAGATACGCAGTATTTT.

On this clonotype: A much larger clone differs by one base, so this may be a read error. This sequence joins TRBV11-2 and TRBJ2-3, with D unresolved. The CDR3 runs 14 residues. Germline CDR1 SGHAT, CDR2 FQNNGV. CDR3 region: CTSSPSGPRDTQYF. The CDR3 nucleotides are TGTACCAGCAGCCCGTCGGGCCCGCGGGATACGCAGTATTTT.

This clonotype has a count of ten or more. This sequence joins TRBV5-1 and TRBJ2-3; D may be TRBD2 (5 bases). The CDR3 contains 14 residues. Per germline, CDR1 SGHRS and CDR2 YFSETQ. V was trimmed by 0 bases and J by 5 bases, leaving 10 bases between them. The CDR3 spells CASSLGTRGDTQYF. In nucleotides, the CDR3 is TGCGCCAGCAGCTTGGGGACTCGGGGAGATACGCAGTATTTT.

Notes on this clonotype: A read error may produce the germline difference seen at one junction end. The genes are TRBV4-2 and TRBJ2-5; TRBD2 is a possible D gene (6 bases). Germline loops: CDR1 LGHNA, CDR2 YNFKEQ. The CDR3 consists of 14 residues. The CDR3: CASNQGPSGETQYF. Written as DNA, the CDR3 is TGTGCCAGCAACCAGGGTCCCTCGGGGGAGACCCAGTATTTC.

In the case of this clonotype: A read error is possible here, since a much larger clone lies one base away. This chain links TRBV5-4 with TRBJ2-3; weak D call: TRBD1 (5 bases). V was shortened by 4 bases and J by 2 bases, with 17 bases between the two germline ends. The CDR3 has 16 amino acids. Germline CDR1 reads SGHNT; CDR2 reads YYREEE (reference sequence). The CDR3 DNA is TGTGCCAGCAGCCCTCGGGTTAGGGGCTTCACAGATACGCAGTATTTT. Its translation: CASSPRVRGFTDTQYF.

This clonotype was observed many times. The chain links TRBV12-3 or TRBV12-4 to TRBJ2-2; no firm D call. V was shortened by 1 base and J by 6 bases, with 6 bases between the two germline ends. The CDR3 is 13 amino acids. The CDR3 reads CASSLVDSGELFF. CDR3 nucleotides: TGTGCCAGCAGTTTAGTTGACTCCGGGGAGCTGTTTTTT.

A note on this clonotype: This clone may be a read error of a much larger clone one base away. This chain connects TRBV6-2 or TRBV6-3 to TRBJ1-2; D call uncertain. The germline V gene encodes CDR1 MNHEY and CDR2 SVGEGT. This CDR3 region has 14 residues. CDR3 DNA: TGTGTCAGCAGGCTTCCCCTCGGTGACTATGGCTACACCTTC. It yields the protein CVSRLPLGDYGYTF.

Remarks on this clonotype: As the CDR3 is not closed by the conserved phenylalanine or tryptophan, this likely results from a read error. V and J are TRBV11-3 and TRBJ1-2, with 7 bases lining up with TRBD1. Per germline, CDR1 SGHNT and CDR2 YENEEA. The CDR3 is made up of 12 amino acids. J gave up 8 bases and V 5 bases, and 5 bases lay outside the gene matches. CDR3 DNA sequence: TGTGCCAGCAGCGGCAACAGGGGAGGCTACACCATC. Protein: CASSGNRGGYTI.

About this clonotype: With a much larger clone just one base away, this may be a read error. The V call is TRBV20-1, the J call TRBJ1-4; TRBD1 is a possible D gene (6 bases). Trimming stripped 6 bases from V and 12 bases from J, with 14 bases between. Germline CDR1 reads DFQATT; CDR2 reads SNEGSKA (reference sequence). There are 11 residues in the CDR3. Here the CDR3 reads CSATLNRELFF. The CDR3 bases are TGCAGTGCCACCTTGAACAGGGAACTGTTTTTT.